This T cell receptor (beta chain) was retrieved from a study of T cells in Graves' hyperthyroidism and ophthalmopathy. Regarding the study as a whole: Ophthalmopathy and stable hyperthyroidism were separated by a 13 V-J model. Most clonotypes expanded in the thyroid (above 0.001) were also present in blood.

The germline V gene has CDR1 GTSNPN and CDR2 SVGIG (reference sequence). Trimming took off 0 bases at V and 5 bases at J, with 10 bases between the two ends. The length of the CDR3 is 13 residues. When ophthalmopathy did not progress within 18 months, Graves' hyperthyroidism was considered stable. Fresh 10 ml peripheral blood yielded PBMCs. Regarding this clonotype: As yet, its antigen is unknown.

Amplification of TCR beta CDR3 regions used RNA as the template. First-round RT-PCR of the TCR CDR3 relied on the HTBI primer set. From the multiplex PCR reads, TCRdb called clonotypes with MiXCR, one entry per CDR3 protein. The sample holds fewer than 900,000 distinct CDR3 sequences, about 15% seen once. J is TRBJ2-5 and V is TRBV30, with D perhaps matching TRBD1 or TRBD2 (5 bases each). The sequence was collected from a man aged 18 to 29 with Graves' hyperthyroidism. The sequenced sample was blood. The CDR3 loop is CAWSVWGGETQYF. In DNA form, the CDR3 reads TGTGCCTGGAGTGTATGGGGCGGGGAGACCCAGTACTTC.